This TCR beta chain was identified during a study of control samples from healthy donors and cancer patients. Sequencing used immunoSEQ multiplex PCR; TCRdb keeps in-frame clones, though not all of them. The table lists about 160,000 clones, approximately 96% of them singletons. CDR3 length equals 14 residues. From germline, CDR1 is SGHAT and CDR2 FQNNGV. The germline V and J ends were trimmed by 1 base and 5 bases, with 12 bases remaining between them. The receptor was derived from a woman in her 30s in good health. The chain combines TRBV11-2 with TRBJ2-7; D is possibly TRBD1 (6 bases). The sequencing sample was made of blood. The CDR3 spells CASSLVAGDDEQYF. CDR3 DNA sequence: TGTGCCAGCAGCTTAGTTGCAGGGGACGACGAGCAGTACTTC.